This entry lists 2 T cell receptor beta chains sequenced from one sample in a study of CD8+ T cells in alopecia areata. It was cDNA, reverse transcribed from extracted RNA, that served as the sequencing template. Data came from immunoSEQ multiplex PCR; TCRdb stores just in-frame clones and leaves some out. The table lists around 35,000 clones, approximately 52% of them singletons, with approximately 40% in the top ten. Sequencing was carried out using NKG2D-high CD8+ T cells sorted from blood. The receptors come from a human donor with alopecia areata.

This sequence joins TRBV5-1 and TRBJ1-1; 7 nucleotides line up with TRBD1. The CDR3 has 13 amino acids. Unmatched junction bases numbered 4, after V lost 5 bases and J lost 3 bases. Germline V gives CDR1 SGHRS, CDR2 YFSETQ. The CDR3 DNA sequence: TGCGCCAGCAGTTACAGGGGAGACACTGAAGCTTTCTTT. Its translation is CASSYRGDTEAFF.

V and J are TRBV28 and TRBJ1-2; a weak D match, TRBD1 (5 bases). V was shortened by 3 bases and J by 7 bases, with 12 bases between the two germline ends. This CDR3 is 13 amino acids long. Germline assignment: CDR1 MDHEN and CDR2 SYDVKM. As DNA, the CDR3 is TGTGCCAGCAGTTTCTTGACAGAGCGTGGCTACACCTTC. Protein: CASSFLTERGYTF.